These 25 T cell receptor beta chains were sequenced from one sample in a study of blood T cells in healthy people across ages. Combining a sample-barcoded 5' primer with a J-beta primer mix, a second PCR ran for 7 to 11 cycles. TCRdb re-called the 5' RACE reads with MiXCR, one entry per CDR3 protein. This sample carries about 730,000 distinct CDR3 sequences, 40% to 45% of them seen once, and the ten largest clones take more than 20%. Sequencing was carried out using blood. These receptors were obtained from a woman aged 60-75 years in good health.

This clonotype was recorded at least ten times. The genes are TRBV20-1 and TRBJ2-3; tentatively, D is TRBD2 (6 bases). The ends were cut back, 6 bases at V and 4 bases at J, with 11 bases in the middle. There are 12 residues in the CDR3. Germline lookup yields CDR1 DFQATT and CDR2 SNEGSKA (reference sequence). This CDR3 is CSASRDSDTQYF. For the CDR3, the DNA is TGCAGTGCAAGCCGGGACTCAGATACGCAGTATTTT.

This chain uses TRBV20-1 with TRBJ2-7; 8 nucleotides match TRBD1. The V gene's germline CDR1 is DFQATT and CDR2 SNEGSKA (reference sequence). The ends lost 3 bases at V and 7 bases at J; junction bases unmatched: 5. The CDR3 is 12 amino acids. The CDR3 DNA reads TGCAGTGCTAGCCCCGGGACAGGTGAGCAGTACTTC. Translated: CSASPGTGEQYF.

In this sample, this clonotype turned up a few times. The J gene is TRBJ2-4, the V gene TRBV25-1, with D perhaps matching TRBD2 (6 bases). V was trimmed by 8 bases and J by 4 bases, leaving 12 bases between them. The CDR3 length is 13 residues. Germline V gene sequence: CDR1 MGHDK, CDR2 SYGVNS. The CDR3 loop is CASGGKGKNIQYF. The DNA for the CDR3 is TGTGCCAGCGGAGGGAAGGGGAAAAACATTCAGTACTTC.

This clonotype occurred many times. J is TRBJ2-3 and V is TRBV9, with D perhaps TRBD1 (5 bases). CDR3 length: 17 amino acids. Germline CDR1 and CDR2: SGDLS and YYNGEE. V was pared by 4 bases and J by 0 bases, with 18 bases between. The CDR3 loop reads CASSPVGVELSTDTQYF. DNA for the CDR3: TGTGCCAGCAGCCCAGTAGGGGTAGAGCTAAGCACAGATACGCAGTATTTT.

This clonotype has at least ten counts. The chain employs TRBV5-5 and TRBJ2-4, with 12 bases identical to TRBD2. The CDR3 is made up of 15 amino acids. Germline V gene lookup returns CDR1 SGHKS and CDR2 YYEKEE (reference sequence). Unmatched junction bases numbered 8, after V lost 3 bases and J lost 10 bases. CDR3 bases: TGTGCCAGCAGCTCCACGACTAGCGGGGGAACAATTCAGTACTTC. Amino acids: CASSSTTSGGTIQYF.

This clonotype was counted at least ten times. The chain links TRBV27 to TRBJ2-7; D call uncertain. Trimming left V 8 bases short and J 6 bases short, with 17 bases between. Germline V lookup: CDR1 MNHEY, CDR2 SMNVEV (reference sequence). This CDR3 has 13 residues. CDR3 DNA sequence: TGTGCCAGCGGCCCCCACGGTACCGGCGAGCAGTACTTC. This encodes CASGPHGTGEQYF.

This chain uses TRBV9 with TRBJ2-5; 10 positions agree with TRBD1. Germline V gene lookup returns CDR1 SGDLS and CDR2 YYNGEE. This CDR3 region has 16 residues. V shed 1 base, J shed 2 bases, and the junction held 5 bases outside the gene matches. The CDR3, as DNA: TGTGCCAGCAGCGTAACTGGGGACAGGGGTCAAGAGACCCAGTACTTC. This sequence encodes CASSVTGDRGQETQYF.

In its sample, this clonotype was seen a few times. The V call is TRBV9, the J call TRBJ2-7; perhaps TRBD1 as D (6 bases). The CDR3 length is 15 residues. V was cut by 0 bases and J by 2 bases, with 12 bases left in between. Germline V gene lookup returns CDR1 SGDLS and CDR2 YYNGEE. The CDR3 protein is CASSVGQGLPYEQYF. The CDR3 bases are TGTGCCAGCAGCGTAGGGCAGGGGCTACCCTACGAGCAGTACTTC.

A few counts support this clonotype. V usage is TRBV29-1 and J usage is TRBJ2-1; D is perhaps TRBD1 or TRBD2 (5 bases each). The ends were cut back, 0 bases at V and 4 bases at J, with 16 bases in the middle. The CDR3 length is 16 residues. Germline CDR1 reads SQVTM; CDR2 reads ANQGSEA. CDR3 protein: CSVEEGDGPRYNEQFF. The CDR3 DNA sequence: TGCAGCGTTGAAGAAGGGGACGGTCCTAGGTACAATGAGCAGTTCTTC.

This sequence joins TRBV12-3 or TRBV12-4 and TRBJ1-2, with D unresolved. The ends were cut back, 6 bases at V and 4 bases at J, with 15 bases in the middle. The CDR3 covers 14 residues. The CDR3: CASSRRRIPYGYTF. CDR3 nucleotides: TGTGCCAGCAGCCGCCGGCGTATACCCTATGGCTACACCTTC.

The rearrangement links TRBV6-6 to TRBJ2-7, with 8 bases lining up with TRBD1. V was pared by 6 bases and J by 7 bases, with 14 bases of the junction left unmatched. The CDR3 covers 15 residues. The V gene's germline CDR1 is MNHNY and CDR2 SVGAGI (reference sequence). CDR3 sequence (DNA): TGTGCCAGCAGGCCCGGGACAGGTCCTGGCAATGAGCAGTACTTC. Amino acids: CASRPGTGPGNEQYF.

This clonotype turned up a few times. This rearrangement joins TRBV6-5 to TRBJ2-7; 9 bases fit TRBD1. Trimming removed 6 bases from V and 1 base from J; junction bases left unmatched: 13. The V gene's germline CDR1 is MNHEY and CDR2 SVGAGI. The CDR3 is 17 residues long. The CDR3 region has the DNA TGTGCCAGCAGCTCACTCATCTCACAGGGGGCATCCTACGAGCAGTACTTC. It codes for CASSSLISQGASYEQYF.

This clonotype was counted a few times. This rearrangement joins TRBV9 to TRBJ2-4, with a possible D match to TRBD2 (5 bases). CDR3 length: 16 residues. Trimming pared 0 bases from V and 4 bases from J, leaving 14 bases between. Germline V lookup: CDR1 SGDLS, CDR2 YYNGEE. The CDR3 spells CASSVGISEPKNIQYF. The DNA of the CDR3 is TGTGCCAGCAGCGTAGGTATTAGCGAACCAAAAAACATTCAGTACTTC.

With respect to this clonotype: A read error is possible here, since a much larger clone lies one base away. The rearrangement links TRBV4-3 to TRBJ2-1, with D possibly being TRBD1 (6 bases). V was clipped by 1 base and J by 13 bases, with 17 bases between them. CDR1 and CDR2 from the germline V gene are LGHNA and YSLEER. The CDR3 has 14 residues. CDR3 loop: CASSQGNREETQFF. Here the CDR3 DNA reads TGCGCCAGCAGCCAAGGAAACAGGGAAGAGACCCAGTTCTTC.

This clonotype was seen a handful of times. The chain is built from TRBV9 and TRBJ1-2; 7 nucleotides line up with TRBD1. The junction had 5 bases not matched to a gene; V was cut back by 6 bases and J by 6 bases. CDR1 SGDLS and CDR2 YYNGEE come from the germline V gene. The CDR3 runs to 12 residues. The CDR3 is CASTDRVDGYTF. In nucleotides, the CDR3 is TGTGCCAGCACCGACAGGGTGGATGGCTACACCTTC.

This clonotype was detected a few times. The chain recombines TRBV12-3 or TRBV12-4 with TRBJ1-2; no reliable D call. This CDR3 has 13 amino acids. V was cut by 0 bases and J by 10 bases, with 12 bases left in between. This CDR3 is CASSLAGHRDYTF. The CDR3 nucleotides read TGTGCCAGCAGTTTAGCGGGTCACCGGGACTACACCTTC.

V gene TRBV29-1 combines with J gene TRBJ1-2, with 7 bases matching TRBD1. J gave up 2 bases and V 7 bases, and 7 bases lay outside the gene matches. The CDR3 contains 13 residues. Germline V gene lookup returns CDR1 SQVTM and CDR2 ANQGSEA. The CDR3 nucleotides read TGCAGCGGGGTGACAGGGAACAACTATGGCTACACCTTC. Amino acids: CSGVTGNNYGYTF.

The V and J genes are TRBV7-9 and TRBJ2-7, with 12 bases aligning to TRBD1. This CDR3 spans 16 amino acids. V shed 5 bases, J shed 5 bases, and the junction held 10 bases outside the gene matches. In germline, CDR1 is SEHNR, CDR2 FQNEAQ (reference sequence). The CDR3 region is CASSGGTGGNHNEQYF. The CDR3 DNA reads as TGTGCCAGCAGCGGGGGGACAGGGGGCAATCACAACGAGCAGTACTTC.

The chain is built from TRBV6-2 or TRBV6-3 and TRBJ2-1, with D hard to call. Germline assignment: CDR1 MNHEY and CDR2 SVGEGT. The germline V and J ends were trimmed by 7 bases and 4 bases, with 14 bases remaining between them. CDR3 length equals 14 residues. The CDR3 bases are TGTGCCAGCACCAAACGGGCGTCTTACAATGAGCAGTTCTTC. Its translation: CASTKRASYNEQFF.

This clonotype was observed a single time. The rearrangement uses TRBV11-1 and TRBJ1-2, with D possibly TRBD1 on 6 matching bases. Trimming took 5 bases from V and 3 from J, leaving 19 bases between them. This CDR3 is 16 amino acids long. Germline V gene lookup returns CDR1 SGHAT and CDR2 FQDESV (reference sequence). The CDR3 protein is CASSRSHGNRDYGYTF. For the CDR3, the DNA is TGTGCCAGCAGCCGAAGCCACGGGAACAGGGACTATGGCTACACCTTC.

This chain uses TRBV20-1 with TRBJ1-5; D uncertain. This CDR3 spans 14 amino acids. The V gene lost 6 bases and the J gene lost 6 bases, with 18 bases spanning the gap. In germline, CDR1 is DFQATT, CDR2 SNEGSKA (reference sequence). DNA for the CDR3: TGCAGTGCCTATGAAGGGTCCGGAGGTCAGCCCCAGCATTTT. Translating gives CSAYEGSGGQPQHF.

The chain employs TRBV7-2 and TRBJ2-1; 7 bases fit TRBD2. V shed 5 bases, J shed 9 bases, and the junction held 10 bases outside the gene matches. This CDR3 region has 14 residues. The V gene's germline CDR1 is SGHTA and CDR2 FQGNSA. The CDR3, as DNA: TGTGCCAGCAGCCTTCAGACTAGCCAAGGTGAGCAGTTCTTC. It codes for CASSLQTSQGEQFF.

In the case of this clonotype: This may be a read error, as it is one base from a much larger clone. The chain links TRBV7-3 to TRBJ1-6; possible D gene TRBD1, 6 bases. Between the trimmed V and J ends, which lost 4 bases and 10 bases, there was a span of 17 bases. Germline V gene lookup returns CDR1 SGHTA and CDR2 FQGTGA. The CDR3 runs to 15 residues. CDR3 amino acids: CASSSTGRSKSPLHF. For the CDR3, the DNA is TGTGCCAGCAGCTCGACAGGAAGATCCAAGTCACCCCTCCACTTT.

The CDR3 is CSATYRRGLYNEQFF. Here the CDR3 DNA reads TGCAGTGCTACGTATCGACGGGGCCTCTACAATGAGCAGTTCTTC. The chain employs TRBV20-1 and TRBJ2-1; D may be TRBD1 or TRBD2 (5 bases each). The CDR3 runs 15 residues. CDR1 and CDR2 (germline): DFQATT, SNEGSKA (reference sequence). Between the trimmed V and J ends, which lost 4 bases and 3 bases, there was a span of 16 bases.

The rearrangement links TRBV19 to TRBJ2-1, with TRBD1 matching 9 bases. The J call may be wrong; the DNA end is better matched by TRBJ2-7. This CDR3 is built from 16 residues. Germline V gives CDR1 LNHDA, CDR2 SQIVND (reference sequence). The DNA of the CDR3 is TGTGCCAGTAGCCTATCATCGACAGGGGGGATCAATGAGCAGTACTTC. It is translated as CASSLSSTGGINEQYF.